This TCR beta chain was captured by sequencing in a study of T cells in Graves' hyperthyroidism and ophthalmopathy. Lactation, pregnancy, other autoimmune disease or uncontrolled infection excluded patients. Clinicians diagnosed patients from clinical symptoms, serum thyroxine and TRAb, thyroid ultrasound and orbital computed tomography. It was 8.5 to 10 ml of fresh peripheral blood that supplied the PBMCs. This CDR3 spans 14 amino acids. The V end lost 1 base, the J end lost 7 bases, and 14 bases lay between the germline ends. CDR1 is DFQATT and CDR2 is SNEGSKA in the germline V gene (reference sequence). RNA transcripts were the template for amplifying TCR beta CDR3 regions. During a first-round RT-PCR of the TCR CDR3, the HTBI primer set was used. MiXCR, run by TCRdb on the multiplex PCR reads, gives a single entry per CDR3 protein. The profile shows about 380,000 distinct CDR3 sequences, more than 14% of them singletons.

This clonotype was detected a few times. Material: blood. The receptor comes from a woman under 40 with Graves' ophthalmopathy. V and J are TRBV20-1 and TRBJ2-1, with a tentative D call TRBD2 (5 bases). The CDR3 coding sequence is TGCAGTGCTAGAGCACGGGGTCATGGGAATGAGCAGTTCTTC. Amino acid sequence: CSARARGHGNEQFF.